This entry lists 21 T cell receptor beta chains sequenced from one sample in a study of T cell changes during pregnancy in multiple sclerosis. Sequenced by immunoSEQ multiplex PCR; TCRdb stores in-frame clones only, minus some. The table has about 44,000 clones, around 94% seen once; the top ten hold approximately 0.49%. The sequences come from CD4+ T cells from peripheral blood mononuclear cells, collected in the first trimester of pregnancy. The receptors shown here come from a female donor with multiple sclerosis, enrolled in a pregnancy study.

The chain is built from TRBV9 and TRBJ2-5; 12 bases match TRBD2. CDR1 and CDR2 from the germline V gene are SGDLS and YYNGEE. The CDR3 contains 17 residues. The trim removed 1 base at V and 1 base at J, leaving 5 bases unmatched. The CDR3 protein is CASSVLAGGQFQETQYF. DNA for the CDR3: TGTGCCAGCAGCGTACTAGCGGGGGGGCAATTCCAAGAGACCCAGTACTTC.

Comments on this clone: The identical CDR3 is also encoded by other nucleotide sequences in the sample. The rearrangement joins TRBV15 to TRBJ1-2, with D unclear. With 0 bases removed from V and 8 bases from J, the gap between germline ends came to 13 bases. The CDR3 spans 14 residues. CDR1 is LNHNV, CDR2 YYDKDF, per germline (reference sequence). CDR3 loop: CATSRDLTQVGYTF. DNA for the CDR3: TGTGCCACCAGCAGAGATCTAACCCAAGTGGGCTACACCTTC.

This clone occurred a few times. The V call is TRBV7-2, the J call TRBJ2-3; 7 nucleotides line up with TRBD2. J was trimmed by 2 bases and V by 0 bases; bases with no gene match: 5. CDR3 length equals 16 residues. Germline loops: CDR1 SGHTA, CDR2 FQGNSA. Here the CDR3 DNA reads TGTGCCAGCAGCTTAGCTTCGGGACTACACACAGATACGCAGTATTTT. Translated, it gives CASSLASGLHTDTQYF.

The chain is built from TRBV6-5 and TRBJ2-1; possibly TRBD2 for D (5 bases). This CDR3 is built from 15 residues. Germline CDR1 reads MNHEY; CDR2 reads SVGAGI. Trimming took 0 bases from V and 4 from J, leaving 10 bases between them. CDR3 residues: CASSYSRAVYNEQFF. The DNA for the CDR3 is TGTGCCAGCAGTTACTCGAGGGCAGTATACAATGAGCAGTTCTTC.

V usage is TRBV6-5 and J usage is TRBJ1-6, with 8 bases identical to TRBD1. CDR1 is MNHEY, CDR2 SVGAGI, per germline. There are 13 residues in the CDR3. The V and J ends lost 7 bases and 7 bases, in that order; junction bases with no gene match: 3. DNA of the CDR3: TGTGCCAGCATGGACAGGGTAAATTCACCCCTCCACTTT. Amino acids: CASMDRVNSPLHF.

About this clone: One end of the junction varies from germline; a read error may be responsible. CDR3 sequence: CASSPVAGGNTGELFF. In DNA, the CDR3 is TGTGCTAGCAGCCCGGTAGCGGGGGGTAACACCGGGGAGCTGTTTTTT. The chain employs TRBV7-7 and TRBJ2-2, with 10 bases that match TRBD2. CDR1 SSHAT and CDR2 FNYEAQ come from the germline V gene (reference sequence). This CDR3 region has 16 residues.

The rearrangement links TRBV9 to TRBJ2-3, with 12 positions matching TRBD2. V lost 4 bases and J lost 0; bases outside the gene matches: 6. CDR1 is SGDLS, CDR2 YYNGEE, per germline. The CDR3 sequence is 17 residues long. As DNA, the CDR3 is TGTGCCAGCAGCATGACTAGCGGGGGCCCTAGCACAGATACGCAGTATTTT. Its translation: CASSMTSGGPSTDTQYF.

The CDR3 region is CASSHAGTGDTEAFF. The CDR3 DNA is TGCGCCAGCAGCCACGCAGGGACAGGGGACACTGAAGCTTTCTTT. The chain has TRBV5-1 and TRBJ1-1; 10 nucleotides agree with TRBD1. The CDR3 length is 15 residues. Trimming removed 4 bases from V and 3 bases from J; junction bases left unmatched: 6. Germline CDR1 and CDR2: SGHRS and YFSETQ. Using reference TRBV5-1 and TRBJ1-1 for the parts outside the CDR3, the full variable domain is KAGVTQTPRYLIKTRGQQVTLSCSPISGHRSVSWYQQTPGQGLQFLFEYFSETQRNKGNFPGRFSGRQFSNSRSEMNVSTLELGDSALYLCASSHAGTGDTEAFFGQGTRLTVV.

The J gene is TRBJ1-4, the V gene TRBV6-1; 9 bases are shared with TRBD1. The CDR3 has 15 amino acids. V lost 6 bases, J lost 3 bases, and 5 bases stayed unmatched. Germline CDR1 is MNHNS and CDR2 is SASEGT. DNA of the CDR3: TGTGCCAGCAGCCACCGGACAGGGGCTAATGAAAAACTGTTTTTT. Its translation: CASSHRTGANEKLFF.

The chain joins TRBV27 to TRBJ2-7, with 9 bases lining up with TRBD1. V was clipped by 5 bases and J by 2 bases; unmatched bases: 7. This CDR3 region has 15 residues. Germline CDR1 reads MNHEY; CDR2 reads SMNVEV (reference sequence). The CDR3 bases are TGTGCCAGCAGTCCTTGGACAGGGGTGGCCTACGAGCAGTACTTC. It translates to CASSPWTGVAYEQYF.

V is TRBV6-5 and J is TRBJ2-5; D uncertain. Germline CDR1 MNHEY, CDR2 SVGAGI. The length of the CDR3 is 11 residues. Trimming removed 7 bases from V and 5 bases from J, with 8 bases in between. This chain's CDR3 is CASTHGETQYF. The CDR3 DNA follows: TGTGCCAGCACCCACGGGGAGACCCAGTACTTC.

The rearrangement links TRBV21-1 to TRBJ1-2; the D segment call TRBD1 is taken from the table without a DNA check. TRBV21-1 has pseudogene status. This CDR3 is 14 amino acids long. The CDR3 spells CASSRSENRESYTF. CDR3 coding DNA: TGTGCCAGCAGCAGAAGTGAGAACAGGGAAAGCTACACCTTC.

The genes are TRBV6-5 and TRBJ1-6; D may be TRBD1 (6 bases). Trimming took off 6 bases at V and 6 bases at J, with 12 bases between the two ends. Germline-derived CDR1 and CDR2 are MNHEY and SVGAGI. The length of the CDR3 is 14 residues. This CDR3 reads CASSAGGANSPLHF. For the CDR3, the DNA is TGTGCCAGCAGCGCCGGGGGGGCTAATTCACCCCTCCACTTT.

The count of this clone is one. This chain links TRBV7-9 with TRBJ2-3, with TRBD2 matching over 8 bases. Germline V gene lookup returns CDR1 SEHNR and CDR2 FQNEAQ (reference sequence). V trimming: 0 bases; J trimming: 3 bases; junction bases outside the gene matches: 14. The CDR3 is made up of 19 amino acids. This CDR3 reads CASSLAELRRGVKTDTQYF. CDR3 sequence (DNA): TGTGCCAGCAGCTTAGCCGAGCTCCGGCGGGGGGTGAAAACAGATACGCAGTATTTT.

The rearrangement joins TRBV5-4 to TRBJ2-1; 10 bases align to TRBD2. CDR3 length equals 15 residues. Per germline, CDR1 SGHNT and CDR2 YYREEE (reference sequence). The V and J ends lost 0 bases and 7 bases, in that order; junction bases with no gene match: 4. The CDR3 reads CASSLGTSGSNEQFF. The CDR3 bases are TGTGCCAGCAGCTTGGGGACTAGCGGTTCGAATGAGCAGTTCTTC.

This chain joins TRBV13 and TRBJ1-4, with D possibly matching TRBD1 (6 bases). CDR1 PRHDT and CDR2 FYEKMQ come from the germline V gene (reference sequence). The CDR3 consists of 17 residues. With 4 bases removed from V and 4 bases from J, the gap between germline ends came to 19 bases. In DNA, the CDR3 is TGTGCCAGCAGCTATAAAACAGGGTATGACGGTAATGAAAAACTGTTTTTT. Its translation: CASSYKTGYDGNEKLFF.

The genes are TRBV18 and TRBJ1-1; the D is unclear. The germline gives CDR1 KGHSH, CDR2 LQKENI. The CDR3 consists of 13 residues. The germline V and J ends were trimmed by 4 bases and 1 base, with 7 bases remaining between them. In DNA, the CDR3 is TGTGCCAGCTCACGAGAGGCGAACACTGAAGCTTTCTTT. It is translated as CASSREANTEAFF. Using reference TRBV18 and TRBJ1-1 for the parts outside the CDR3, the full variable domain is NAGVMQNPRHLVRRRGQEARLRCSPMKGHSHVYWYRQLPEEGLKFMVYLQKENIIDESGMPKERFSAEFPKEGPSILRIQQVVRGDSAAYFCASSREANTEAFFGQGTRLTVV.

The chain recombines TRBV9 with TRBJ1-3; D not resolved. The germline CDR1 and CDR2 sequences are SGDLS and YYNGEE. This CDR3 has 15 amino acids. V lost 0 bases to trimming and J lost 3 bases, with 10 bases between them. The CDR3 nucleotides read TGTGCCAGCAGCGTAGGGGCAGAATTTGGAAACACCATATATTTT. This gives the protein CASSVGAEFGNTIYF.

The chain links TRBV5-1 to TRBJ1-3; possibly TRBD1 for D (6 bases). V was trimmed by 0 bases and J by 2 bases, leaving 12 bases between them. In germline, CDR1 is SGHRS, CDR2 YFSETQ. The CDR3 length is 16 residues. This CDR3 reads CASSLVLGAAGNTIYF. The DNA of the CDR3 is TGCGCCAGCAGCTTGGTCCTGGGGGCGGCTGGAAACACCATATATTTT.

The genes are TRBV5-4 and TRBJ2-2, with 10 bases aligning to TRBD1. The germline V gene has CDR1 SGHNT and CDR2 YYREEE (reference sequence). This CDR3 spans 14 amino acids. The ends lost 5 bases at V and 6 bases at J; junction bases unmatched: 4. CDR3 region: CASRGDRGSGELFF. Here the CDR3 DNA reads TGTGCCAGCAGGGGGGACAGGGGATCCGGGGAGCTGTTTTTT.

This clone has only one observation. V is TRBV25-1 and J is TRBJ1-4; D may be TRBD1 (5 bases). Germline CDR1 and CDR2: MGHDK and SYGVNS. The CDR3 extends over 13 amino acids. Trimming took 6 bases from V and 8 from J, leaving 13 bases between them. The CDR3 sequence is CASSQGLGEKLFF. The CDR3 nucleotides read TGTGCCAGCAGCCAGGGATTGGGCGAAAAACTGTTTTTT.